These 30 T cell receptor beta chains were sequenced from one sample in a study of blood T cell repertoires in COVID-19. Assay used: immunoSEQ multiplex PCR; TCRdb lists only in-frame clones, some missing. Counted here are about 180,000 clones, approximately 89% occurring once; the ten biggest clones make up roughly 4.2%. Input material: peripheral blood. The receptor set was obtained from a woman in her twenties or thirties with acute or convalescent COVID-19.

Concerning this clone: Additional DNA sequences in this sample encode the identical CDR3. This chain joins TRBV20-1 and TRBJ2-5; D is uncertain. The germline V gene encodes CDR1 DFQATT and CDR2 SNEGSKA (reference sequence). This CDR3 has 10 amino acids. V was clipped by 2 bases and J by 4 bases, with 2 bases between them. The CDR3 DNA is TGCAGTGCTAGACGAGAGACCCAGTACTTC. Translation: CSARRETQYF.

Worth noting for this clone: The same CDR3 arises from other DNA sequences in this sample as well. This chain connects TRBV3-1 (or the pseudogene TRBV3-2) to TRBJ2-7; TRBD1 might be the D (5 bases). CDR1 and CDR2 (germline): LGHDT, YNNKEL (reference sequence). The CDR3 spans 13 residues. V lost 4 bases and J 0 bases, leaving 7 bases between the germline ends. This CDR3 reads CASSLRGSYEQYF. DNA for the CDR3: TGTGCCAGCAGCCTAAGGGGCTCCTACGAGCAGTACTTC.

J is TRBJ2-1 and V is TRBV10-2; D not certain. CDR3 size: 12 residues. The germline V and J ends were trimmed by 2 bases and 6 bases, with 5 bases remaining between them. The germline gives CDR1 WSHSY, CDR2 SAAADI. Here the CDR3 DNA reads TGCGCCAGCAGTGAGACAAGCAATGAGCAGTTCTTC. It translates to CASSETSNEQFF.

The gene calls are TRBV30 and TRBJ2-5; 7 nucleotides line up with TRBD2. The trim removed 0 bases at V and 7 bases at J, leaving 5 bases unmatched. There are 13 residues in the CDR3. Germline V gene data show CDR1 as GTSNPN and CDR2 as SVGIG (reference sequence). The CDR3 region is CAWSVTGGGTQYF. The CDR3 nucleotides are TGTGCCTGGAGTGTTACGGGAGGAGGGACCCAGTACTTC.

The CDR3 DNA reads as TGTGCCAGCAGCCCTGAGGGAGGGTGGGAGACCCAGTACTTC. This codes for CASSPEGGWETQYF. The genes are TRBV27 and TRBJ2-5; TRBD2 matches 7 bases. After removal of 6 bases from V and 5 bases from J, the junction contained 9 bases not matched to a gene. The CDR3 contains 14 residues. Germline CDR1 MNHEY, CDR2 SMNVEV (reference sequence).

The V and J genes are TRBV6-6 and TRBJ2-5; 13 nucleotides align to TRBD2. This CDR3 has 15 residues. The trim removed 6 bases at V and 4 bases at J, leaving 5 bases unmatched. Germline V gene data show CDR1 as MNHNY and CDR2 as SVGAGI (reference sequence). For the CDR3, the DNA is TGTGCCAGCAGCCAACTAGCGGGAGGGGGAGAGACCCAGTACTTC. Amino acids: CASSQLAGGGETQYF.

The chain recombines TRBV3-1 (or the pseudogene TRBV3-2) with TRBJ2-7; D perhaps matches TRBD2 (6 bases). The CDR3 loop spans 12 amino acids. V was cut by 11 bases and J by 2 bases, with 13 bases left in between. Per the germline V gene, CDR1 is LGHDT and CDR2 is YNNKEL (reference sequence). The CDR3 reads CASAGITYEQYF. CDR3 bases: TGTGCCTCAGCGGGTATTACCTACGAGCAGTACTTC.

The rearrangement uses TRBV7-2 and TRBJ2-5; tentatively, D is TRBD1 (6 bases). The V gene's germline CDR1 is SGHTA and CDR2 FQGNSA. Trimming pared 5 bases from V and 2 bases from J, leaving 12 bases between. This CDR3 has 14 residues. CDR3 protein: CASSHRTAQETQYF. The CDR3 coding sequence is TGTGCCAGCAGCCATAGGACAGCGCAAGAGACCCAGTACTTC.

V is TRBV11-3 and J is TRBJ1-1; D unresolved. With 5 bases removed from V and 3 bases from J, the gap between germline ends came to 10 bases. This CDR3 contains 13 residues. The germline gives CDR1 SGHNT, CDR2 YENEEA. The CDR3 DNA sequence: TGTGCCAGCAGCCCGAACAGTTACACTGAAGCTTTCTTT. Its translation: CASSPNSYTEAFF.

Here the CDR3 DNA reads TGTGCCAGCAGCCAATACGGGACAGGGATTTACGAGCAGTACTTC. It specifies CASSQYGTGIYEQYF. This chain uses TRBV3-1 (or the pseudogene TRBV3-2) with TRBJ2-7, with 9 bases identical to TRBD1. CDR1 is LGHDT and CDR2 is YNNKEL in the germline V gene (reference sequence). This CDR3 comprises 15 residues. V shed 2 bases and J 4 bases; nucleotides not matched to a gene: 6.

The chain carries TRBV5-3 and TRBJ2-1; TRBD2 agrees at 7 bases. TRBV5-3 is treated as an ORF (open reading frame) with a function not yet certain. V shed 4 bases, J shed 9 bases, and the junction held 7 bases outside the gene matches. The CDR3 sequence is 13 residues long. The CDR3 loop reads CARSRGSGAEQFF. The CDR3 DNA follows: TGTGCCAGAAGCCGCGGGAGTGGGGCTGAGCAGTTCTTC.

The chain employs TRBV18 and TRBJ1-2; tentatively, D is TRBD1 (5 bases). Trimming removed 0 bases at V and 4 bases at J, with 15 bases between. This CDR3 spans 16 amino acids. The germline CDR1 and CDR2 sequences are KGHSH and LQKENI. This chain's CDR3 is CASSPPNRDSSYGYTF. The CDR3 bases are TGTGCCAGCTCACCACCCAACCGGGACTCATCCTATGGCTACACCTTC.

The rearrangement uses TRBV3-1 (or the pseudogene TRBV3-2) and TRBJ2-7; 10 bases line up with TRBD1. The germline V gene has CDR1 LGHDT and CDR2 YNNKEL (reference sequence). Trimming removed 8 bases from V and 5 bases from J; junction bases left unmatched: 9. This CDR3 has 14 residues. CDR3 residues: CASRGTGTGDEQYF. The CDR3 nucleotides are TGTGCCAGCCGTGGCACCGGGACAGGGGACGAGCAGTACTTC.

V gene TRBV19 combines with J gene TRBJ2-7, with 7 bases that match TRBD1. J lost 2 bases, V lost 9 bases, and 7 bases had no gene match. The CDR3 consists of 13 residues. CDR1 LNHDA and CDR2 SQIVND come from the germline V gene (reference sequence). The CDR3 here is CASRDRVTYEQYF. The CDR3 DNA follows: TGTGCCAGCCGAGACAGGGTAACCTACGAGCAGTACTTC.

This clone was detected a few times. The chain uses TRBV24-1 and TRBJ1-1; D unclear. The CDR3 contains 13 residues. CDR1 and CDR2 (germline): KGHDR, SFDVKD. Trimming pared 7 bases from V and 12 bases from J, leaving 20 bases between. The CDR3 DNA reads TGTGCCACCAGCGCCTCGATGGGCGCGGGTACTTTCTTT. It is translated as CATSASMGAGTFF.

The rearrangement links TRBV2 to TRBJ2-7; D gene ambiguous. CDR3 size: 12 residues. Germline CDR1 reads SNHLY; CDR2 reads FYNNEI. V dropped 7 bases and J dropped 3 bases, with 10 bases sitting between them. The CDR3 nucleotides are TGTGCCAGCAAAAGCGTTTTCTACGAGCAGTACTTC. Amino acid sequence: CASKSVFYEQYF.

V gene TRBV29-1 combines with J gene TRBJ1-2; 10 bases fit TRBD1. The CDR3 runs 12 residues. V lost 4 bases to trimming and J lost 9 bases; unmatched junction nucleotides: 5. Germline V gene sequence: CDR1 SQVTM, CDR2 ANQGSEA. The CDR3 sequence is CSVGGTGDSYTF. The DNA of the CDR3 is TGCAGCGTTGGAGGGACAGGGGATAGCTACACCTTC.

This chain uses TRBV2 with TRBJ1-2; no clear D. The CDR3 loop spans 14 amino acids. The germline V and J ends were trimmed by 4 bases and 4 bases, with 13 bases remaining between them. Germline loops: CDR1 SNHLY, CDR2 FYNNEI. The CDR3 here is CASSGERAFYGYTF. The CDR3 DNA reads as TGTGCCAGCAGTGGAGAGAGGGCGTTCTATGGCTACACCTTC.

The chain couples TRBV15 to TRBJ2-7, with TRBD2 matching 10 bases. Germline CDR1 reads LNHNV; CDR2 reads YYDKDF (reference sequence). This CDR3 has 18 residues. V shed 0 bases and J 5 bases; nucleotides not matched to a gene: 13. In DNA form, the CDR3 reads TGTGCCACCAGCAGAGATCGAAGCGGGAGGGCCTTAAAGGACGAGCAGTACTTC. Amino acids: CATSRDRSGRALKDEQYF.

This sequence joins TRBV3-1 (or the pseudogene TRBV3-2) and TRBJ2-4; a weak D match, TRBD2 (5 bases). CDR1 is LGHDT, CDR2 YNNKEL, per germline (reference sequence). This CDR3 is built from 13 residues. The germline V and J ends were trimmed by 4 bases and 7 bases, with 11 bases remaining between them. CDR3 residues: CASSPGIGNIQYF. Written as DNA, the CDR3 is TGTGCCAGCAGCCCCGGGATAGGGAACATTCAGTACTTC.

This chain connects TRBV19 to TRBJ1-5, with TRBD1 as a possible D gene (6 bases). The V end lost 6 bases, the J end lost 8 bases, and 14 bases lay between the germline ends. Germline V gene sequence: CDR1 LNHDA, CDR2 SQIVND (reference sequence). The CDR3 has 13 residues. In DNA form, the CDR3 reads TGTGCCAGTAGGGGGGTCAGGGGAGAGCCCCAGCATTTT. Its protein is CASRGVRGEPQHF.

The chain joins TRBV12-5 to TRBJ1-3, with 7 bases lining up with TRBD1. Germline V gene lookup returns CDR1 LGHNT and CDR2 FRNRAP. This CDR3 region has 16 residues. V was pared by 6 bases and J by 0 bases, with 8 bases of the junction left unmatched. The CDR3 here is CASGLTGVSSGNTIYF. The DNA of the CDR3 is TGTGCTAGTGGCTTAACAGGGGTCAGCTCTGGAAACACCATATATTTT. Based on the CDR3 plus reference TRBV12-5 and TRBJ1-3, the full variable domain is DARVTQTPRHKVTEMGQEVTMRCQPILGHNTVFWYRQTMMQGLELLAYFRNRAPLDDSGMPKDRFSAEMPDATLATLKIQPSEPRDSAVYFCASGLTGVSSGNTIYFGEGSWLTVV.

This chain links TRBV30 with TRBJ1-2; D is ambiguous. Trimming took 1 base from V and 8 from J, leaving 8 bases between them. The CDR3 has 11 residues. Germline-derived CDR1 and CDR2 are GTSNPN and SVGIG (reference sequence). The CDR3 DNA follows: TGTGCCTGGAGTGACTCACAGGGCTACACCTTC. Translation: CAWSDSQGYTF.

The CDR3 reads CASGGSGGHGYTF. CDR3 sequence (DNA): TGTGCCAGCGGGGGCTCAGGGGGCCATGGCTACACCTTC. This rearrangement joins TRBV6-5 to TRBJ1-2; 8 bases match TRBD1. V was pared by 8 bases and J by 6 bases, with 8 bases of the junction left unmatched. This CDR3 region has 13 residues. CDR1 is MNHEY and CDR2 is SVGAGI in the germline V gene.

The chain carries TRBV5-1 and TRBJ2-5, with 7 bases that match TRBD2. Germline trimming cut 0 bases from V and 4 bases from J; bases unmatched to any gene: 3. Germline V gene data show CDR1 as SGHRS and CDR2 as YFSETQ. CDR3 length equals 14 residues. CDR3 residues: CASSLGGSGETQYF. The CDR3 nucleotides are TGCGCCAGCAGCTTGGGCGGGAGTGGAGAGACCCAGTACTTC.

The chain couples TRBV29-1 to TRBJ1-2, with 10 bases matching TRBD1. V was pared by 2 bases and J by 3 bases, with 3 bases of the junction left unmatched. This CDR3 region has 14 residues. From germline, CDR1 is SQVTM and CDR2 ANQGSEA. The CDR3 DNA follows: TGCAGCGTTGAAAGGACAGGGGGATACTATGGCTACACCTTC. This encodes CSVERTGGYYGYTF.

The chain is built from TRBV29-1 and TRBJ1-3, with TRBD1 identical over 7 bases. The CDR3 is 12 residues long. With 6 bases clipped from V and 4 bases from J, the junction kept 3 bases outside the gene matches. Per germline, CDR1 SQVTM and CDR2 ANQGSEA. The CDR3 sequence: CSVAGQGNTIYF. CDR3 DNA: TGCAGCGTCGCGGGACAGGGAAACACCATATATTTT.

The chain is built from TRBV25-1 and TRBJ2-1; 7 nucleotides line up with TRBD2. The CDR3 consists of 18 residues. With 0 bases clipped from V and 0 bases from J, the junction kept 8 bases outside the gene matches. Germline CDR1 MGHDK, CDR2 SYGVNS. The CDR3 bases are TGTGCCAGCAGTGAATATCTTGGGAGGGCCGGCTCCTACAATGAGCAGTTCTTC. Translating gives CASSEYLGRAGSYNEQFF.

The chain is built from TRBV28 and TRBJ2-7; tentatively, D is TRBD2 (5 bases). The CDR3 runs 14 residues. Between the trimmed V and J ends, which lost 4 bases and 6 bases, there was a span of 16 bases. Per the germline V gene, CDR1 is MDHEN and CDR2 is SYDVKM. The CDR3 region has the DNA TGTGCCAGCAGTTCCCCGGACTGGTCTCGCGAGCAGTACTTC. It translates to CASSSPDWSREQYF.

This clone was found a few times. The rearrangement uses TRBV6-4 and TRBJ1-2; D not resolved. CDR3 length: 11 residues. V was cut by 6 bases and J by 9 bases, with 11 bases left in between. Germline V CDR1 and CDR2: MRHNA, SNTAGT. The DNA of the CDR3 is TGTGCCAGCAGCCACGGGGTGCGCTACACCTTC. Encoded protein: CASSHGVRYTF.